The 28 T cell receptor beta chains presented below share a single source sample, sequenced in a study of blood T cell repertoires in COVID-19. Produced via immunoSEQ multiplex PCR; TCRdb's table is partial and in-frame only. This sample has 350,000 or so clones; about 88% occur once, and the top ten carry 0.85% to 1.3%. Source material: PBMCs or T cells enriched from blood (not recorded which). The source is a woman aged 25 to 45 who had been exposed to COVID-19.

The chain has TRBV28 and TRBJ2-5, with a tentative D call TRBD1 (6 bases). The CDR3 is 14 residues long. Trimming removed 6 bases at V and 2 bases at J, with 13 bases between. Germline V gene data show CDR1 as MDHEN and CDR2 as SYDVKM. For the CDR3, the DNA is TGTGCCAGCAGCCCTGCAGGGGCGCAAGAGACCCAGTACTTC. Translated, it gives CASSPAGAQETQYF.

The chain joins TRBV11-2 to TRBJ1-4; D not resolved. Deletions cut 1 base from V and 8 bases from J, with 14 bases between. Germline CDR1 and CDR2: SGHAT and FQNNGV. The CDR3 extends over 15 amino acids. CDR3: CASSLGLGGSEKLFF. The DNA of the CDR3 is TGTGCCAGCAGCTTAGGTCTGGGAGGTTCGGAAAAACTGTTTTTT. Full variable domain (remainder filled in from reference TRBV11-2 and TRBJ1-4): EAGVAQSPRYKIIEKRQSVAFWCNPISGHATLYWYQQILGQGPKLLIQFQNNGVVDDSQLPKDRFSAERLKGVDSTLKIQPAKLEDSAVYLCASSLGLGGSEKLFFGSGTQLSVL.

The V gene is TRBV29-1, the J gene TRBJ1-1; possible D gene TRBD1, 5 bases. Germline values: CDR1 SQVTM, CDR2 ANQGSEA. The ends were cut back, 5 bases at V and 7 bases at J, with 14 bases in the middle. CDR3 length: 12 residues. The CDR3 here is CSVQGIPIEAFF. The CDR3 bases are TGCAGCGTTCAGGGCATTCCCATTGAAGCTTTCTTT.

This chain uses TRBV19 with TRBJ1-1; no firm D call. V dropped 5 bases and J dropped 6 bases, with 16 bases sitting between them. The germline V gene has CDR1 LNHDA and CDR2 SQIVND (reference sequence). This CDR3 spans 14 amino acids. Here the CDR3 DNA reads TGTGCCAGTAGTCCTCGATCGGGGATTCCTGAAGCTTTCTTT. Translation: CASSPRSGIPEAFF.

The V call is TRBV5-4, the J call TRBJ2-7; 7 bases align to TRBD1. Germline V gives CDR1 SGHNT, CDR2 YYREEE (reference sequence). The V and J ends lost 5 bases and 0 bases, in that order; junction bases with no gene match: 8. CDR3 length equals 15 residues. The CDR3 is CASSSTGQNSYEQYF. Written as DNA, the CDR3 is TGTGCCAGCAGTTCGACAGGGCAAAACTCCTACGAGCAGTACTTC.

This clone was seen a single time. This chain uses TRBV6-6 with TRBJ1-2; 8 bases are shared with TRBD1. The CDR3 is 21 amino acids. Germline V gene sequence: CDR1 MNHNY, CDR2 SVGAGI (reference sequence). Trimming cost V 6 bases and J 0 bases; bases outside gene matches: 24. The CDR3 DNA follows: TGTGCCAGCAGCCACCTTCCTAGGGGGGGACAGGTGGGGAGGGCTAACTATGGCTACACCTTC. This gives the protein CASSHLPRGGQVGRANYGYTF.

This clone was seen only a few times. The chain combines TRBV18 with TRBJ1-5; 7 bases match TRBD1. The CDR3 sequence is 15 residues long. With V trimmed by 5 bases and J by 3 bases, 7 bases remained unmatched. Germline values: CDR1 KGHSH, CDR2 LQKENI. The CDR3 loop reads CASSTGTVYNQPQHF. CDR3 DNA: TGTGCCAGCTCAACCGGGACAGTTTACAATCAGCCCCAGCATTTT.

The V call is TRBV27, the J call TRBJ2-7; TRBD2 matches 9 bases. Germline trimming cut 3 bases from V and 5 bases from J; bases unmatched to any gene: 5. The V gene's germline CDR1 is MNHEY and CDR2 SMNVEV (reference sequence). The CDR3 has 14 residues. The CDR3 reads CASSFTSGSNEQYF. The CDR3 DNA reads as TGTGCCAGCAGTTTTACTAGCGGGTCTAACGAGCAGTACTTC.

The chain links TRBV2 to TRBJ1-4; 7 bases map to TRBD1. CDR1 and CDR2 from the germline V gene are SNHLY and FYNNEI. CDR3 length: 14 residues. V shed 8 bases, J shed 0 bases, and the junction held 3 bases outside the gene matches. The CDR3 region has the DNA TGTGCCAGCCAGGGGGACGCAACTAATGAAAAACTGTTTTTT. Translation gives CASQGDATNEKLFF.

This chain connects TRBV9 to TRBJ1-1; D remains ambiguous. Germline V CDR1 and CDR2: SGDLS, YYNGEE. The CDR3 has 13 amino acids. The V end lost 0 bases, the J end lost 7 bases, and 10 bases lay between the germline ends. The CDR3 nucleotides are TGTGCCAGCAGCGTAGTCGTCCCAGGTGAAGCTTTCTTT. Its translation: CASSVVVPGEAFF.

The chain is built from TRBV18 and TRBJ2-1; D unresolved. Per germline, CDR1 KGHSH and CDR2 LQKENI. The CDR3 is 15 amino acids. The V end lost 2 bases, the J end lost 1 base, and 9 bases lay between the germline ends. The chain's CDR3 is CASSPADRSYNEQFF. The CDR3 nucleotides read TGTGCCAGCTCACCAGCGGATAGGTCCTACAATGAGCAGTTCTTC. The entire variable domain, with the rest obtained from reference TRBV18 and TRBJ2-1, is as follows: NAGVMQNPRHLVRRRGQEARLRCSPMKGHSHVYWYRQLPEEGLKFMVYLQKENIIDESGMPKERFSAEFPKEGPSILRIQQVVRGDSAAYFCASSPADRSYNEQFFGPGTRLTVL.

This chain uses TRBV6-4 with TRBJ2-5, with TRBD2 matching over 9 bases. The J segment lost 2 bases and the V segment lost 8 bases, leaving 9 bases of the junction unmatched. Germline-derived CDR1 and CDR2 are MRHNA and SNTAGT. The CDR3 is 15 amino acids. CDR3 nucleotide sequence: TGTGCCAGCTCTAACGGGACTAGCACTCAAGAGACCCAGTACTTC. Its translation is CASSNGTSTQETQYF.

The V gene is TRBV5-1, the J gene TRBJ2-2, with TRBD2 matching over 9 bases. The germline V gene has CDR1 SGHRS and CDR2 YFSETQ. The CDR3 has 15 amino acids. V shed 4 bases, J shed 6 bases, and the junction held 7 bases outside the gene matches. The CDR3 nucleotides are TGCGCCAGCAGCGCGAAGGGACTAGCTCCCGGGGAGCTGTTTTTT. Translated, it gives CASSAKGLAPGELFF.

With regard to this clone: At the DNA level, this CDR3 is encoded by other sequences in the same sample as well. V gene TRBV7-9 combines with J gene TRBJ2-5, with 8 nucleotides matching TRBD2. Per the germline V gene, CDR1 is SEHNR and CDR2 is FQNEAQ (reference sequence). The V gene end was trimmed by 5 bases and the J gene end by 5 bases; junction bases not matched to a gene: 4. The length of the CDR3 is 13 residues. Written as DNA, the CDR3 is TGTGCCAGCAGCCCCCGGGGGGGGGAGACCCAGTACTTC. This translates into CASSPRGGETQYF.

The chain carries TRBV6-5 and TRBJ2-7, with a tentative D call TRBD2 (6 bases). Germline V lookup: CDR1 MNHEY, CDR2 SVGAGI. The V end lost 2 bases, the J end lost 4 bases, and 12 bases lay between the germline ends. This CDR3 spans 14 amino acids. The CDR3 here is CASSYGLEGYEQYF. CDR3 nucleotides: TGTGCCAGCAGTTACGGGTTGGAGGGGTACGAGCAGTACTTC.

The CDR3 loop reads CASSPRDREILRSTEAFF. The CDR3 region has the DNA TGCGCCAGCAGCCCCCGGGACAGGGAAATTCTACGGTCCACTGAAGCTTTCTTT. The chain carries TRBV5-1 and TRBJ1-1; 9 bases align to TRBD1. J lost 4 bases, V lost 4 bases, and 17 bases had no gene match. The CDR3 consists of 18 residues. The V gene's germline CDR1 is SGHRS and CDR2 YFSETQ.

The chain combines TRBV7-7 with TRBJ2-1, with TRBD2 identical over 15 bases. Germline V gene lookup returns CDR1 SSHAT and CDR2 FNYEAQ (reference sequence). Losses at the gene ends were 4 bases for V and 7 bases for J; bases not matched to a gene: 11. The CDR3 is made up of 18 amino acids. CDR3 protein: CASSSSGTSGRPRNEQFF. In DNA form, the CDR3 reads TGTGCCAGCAGCTCCTCCGGGACTAGCGGGAGGCCCCGGAATGAGCAGTTCTTC.

The chain recombines TRBV28 with TRBJ1-2, with TRBD1 as a possible D gene (6 bases). Trimming left V 5 bases short and J 6 bases short, with 13 bases between. The CDR3 sequence is 13 residues long. Germline assignment: CDR1 MDHEN and CDR2 SYDVKM. The CDR3 here is CASSNRVEDGYTF. CDR3 DNA: TGTGCCAGCAGTAACAGGGTGGAGGATGGCTACACCTTC.

The V and J genes are TRBV18 and TRBJ1-2; no firm D call. Per the germline V gene, CDR1 is KGHSH and CDR2 is LQKENI. Trimming removed 8 bases at V and 8 bases at J, with 30 bases between. This CDR3 is 17 amino acids long. The CDR3 loop is CASTGSGFLGPDYGYTF. Written as DNA, the CDR3 is TGTGCCAGCACCGGGTCGGGGTTTTTGGGTCCGGATTACGGCTACACCTTC.

In its sample, this clone was seen once. The chain joins TRBV4-2 to TRBJ1-5; D gene ambiguous. The V and J ends lost 0 bases and 3 bases respectively, with 9 bases between them. This CDR3 region has 15 residues. Germline CDR1 and CDR2: LGHNA and YNFKEQ. The CDR3 loop reads CASSQDGQDNQPQHF. The CDR3 nucleotides are TGTGCCAGCAGCCAAGATGGGCAGGACAATCAGCCCCAGCATTTT.

The rearrangement links TRBV27 to TRBJ2-1; TRBD2 aligns across 9 bases. Trimming at V came to 3 bases and at J to 4 bases, leaving 10 bases not matched to a gene. The CDR3 is 17 residues long. The germline gives CDR1 MNHEY, CDR2 SMNVEV (reference sequence). The DNA of the CDR3 is TGTGCCAGCAGTTTGGGGCAGACTAGCGGTTTATACAATGAGCAGTTCTTC. Its protein is CASSLGQTSGLYNEQFF.

This clone showed up just once. The chain carries TRBV7-2 and TRBJ1-1, with D possibly being TRBD1 (6 bases). CDR1 and CDR2 (germline): SGHTA, FQGNSA. Trimming left V 3 bases short and J 1 base short, with 6 bases between. The CDR3 length is 13 residues. The CDR3 spells CASSLGANTEAFF. As DNA, the CDR3 is TGTGCCAGCAGCTTGGGGGCGAACACTGAAGCTTTCTTT.

The V and J genes are TRBV3-1 (or the pseudogene TRBV3-2) and TRBJ1-2; D may be TRBD1 (5 bases). V was trimmed by 1 base and J by 4 bases, leaving 10 bases between them. This CDR3 contains 14 residues. Germline values: CDR1 LGHDT, CDR2 YNNKEL (reference sequence). CDR3 coding DNA: TGTGCCAGCAGCCAAGCGGACACCCTCTATGGCTACACCTTC. Translated: CASSQADTLYGYTF.

The chain is built from TRBV27 and TRBJ2-5; D is perhaps TRBD2 (7 bases). V lost 4 bases to trimming and J lost 6 bases, with 15 bases between them. The CDR3 runs to 14 residues. Germline lookup yields CDR1 MNHEY and CDR2 SMNVEV (reference sequence). The CDR3 DNA reads TGTGCCAGCAGTTCCTTTCGGGGGGCCCAGACCCAGTACTTC. Residues: CASSSFRGAQTQYF.

The chain uses TRBV5-1 and TRBJ2-3; 11 positions match TRBD2. J gave up 0 bases and V 0 bases, and 6 bases lay outside the gene matches. Per germline, CDR1 SGHRS and CDR2 YFSETQ. This CDR3 is 18 amino acids long. The CDR3 is CASSLALAGGPSTDTQYF. CDR3 in DNA: TGCGCCAGCAGCTTGGCCCTAGCGGGAGGACCTAGCACAGATACGCAGTATTTT.

CDR3 amino acids: CASSQVGSLSEKLFF. The CDR3 DNA reads TGCGCCAGCAGCCAAGTGGGCAGTTTGAGCGAAAAACTGTTTTTT. The gene calls are TRBV4-1 and TRBJ1-4; D not resolved. Germline V gives CDR1 MGHRA, CDR2 YSYEKL. This CDR3 is built from 15 residues. Between the trimmed V and J ends, which lost 1 base and 8 bases, there was a span of 14 bases.

The V and J genes are TRBV7-9 and TRBJ1-1; the D gene is possibly TRBD1 (6 bases). V was trimmed by 5 bases and J by 5 bases, leaving 18 bases between them. Germline lookup yields CDR1 SEHNR and CDR2 FQNEAQ (reference sequence). The CDR3 loop spans 15 amino acids. CDR3 residues: CASSPRTVEATEAFF. The CDR3 bases are TGTGCCAGCAGCCCCCGGACAGTGGAGGCTACTGAAGCTTTCTTT. The full variable domain, completed using reference TRBV7-9 and TRBJ1-1, is DTGVSQNPRHKITKRGQNVTFRCDPISEHNRLYWYRQTLGQGPEFLTYFQNEAQLEKSRLLSDRFSAERPKGSFSTLEIQRTEQGDSAMYLCASSPRTVEATEAFFGQGTRLTVV.

The CDR3 bases are TGTGCCAGCAGCGCCCCACTAGCGGGACCGTCCTACAATGAGCAGTTCTTC. Protein sequence: CASSAPLAGPSYNEQFF. V gene TRBV9 combines with J gene TRBJ2-1, with 10 bases matching TRBD2. CDR1 SGDLS and CDR2 YYNGEE come from the germline V gene. Trimming cost V 3 bases and J 1 base; bases outside gene matches: 7. This CDR3 has 17 amino acids.